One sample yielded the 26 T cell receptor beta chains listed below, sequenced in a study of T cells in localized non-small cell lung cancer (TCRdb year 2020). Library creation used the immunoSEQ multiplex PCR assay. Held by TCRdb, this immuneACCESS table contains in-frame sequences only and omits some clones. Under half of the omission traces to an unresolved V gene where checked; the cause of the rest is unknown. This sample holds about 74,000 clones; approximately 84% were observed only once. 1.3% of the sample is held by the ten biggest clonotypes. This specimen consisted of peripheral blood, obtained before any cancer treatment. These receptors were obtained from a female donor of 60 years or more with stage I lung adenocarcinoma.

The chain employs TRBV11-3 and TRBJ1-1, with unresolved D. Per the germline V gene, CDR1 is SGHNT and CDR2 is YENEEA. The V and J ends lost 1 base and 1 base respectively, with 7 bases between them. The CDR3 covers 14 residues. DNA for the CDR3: TGTGCCAGCAGCTTAGGCAGGTCGAACACTGAAGCTTTCTTT. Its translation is CASSLGRSNTEAFF.

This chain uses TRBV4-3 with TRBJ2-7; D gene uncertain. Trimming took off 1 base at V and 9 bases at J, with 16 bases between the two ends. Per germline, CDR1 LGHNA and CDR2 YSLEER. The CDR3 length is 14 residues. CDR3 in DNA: TGCGCCAGCAGCCAAGGCTCGGTTGGTATGGCGCAGTACTTC. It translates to CASSQGSVGMAQYF.

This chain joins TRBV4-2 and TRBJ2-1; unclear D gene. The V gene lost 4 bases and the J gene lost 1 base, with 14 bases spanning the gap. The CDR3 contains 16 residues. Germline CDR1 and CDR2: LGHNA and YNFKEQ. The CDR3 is CASSLGSSRSYNEQFF. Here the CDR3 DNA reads TGTGCCAGCAGCCTCGGGTCTAGTCGGTCCTACAATGAGCAGTTCTTC.

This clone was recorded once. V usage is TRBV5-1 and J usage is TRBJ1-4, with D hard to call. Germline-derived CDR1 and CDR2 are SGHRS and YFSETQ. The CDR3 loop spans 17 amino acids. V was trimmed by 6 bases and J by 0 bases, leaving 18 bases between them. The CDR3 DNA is TGCGCCAGCAAATACCGGCCAGACGCAACAACTAATGAAAAACTGTTTTTT. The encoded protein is CASKYRPDATTNEKLFF. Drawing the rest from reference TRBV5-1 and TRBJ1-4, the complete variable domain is KAGVTQTPRYLIKTRGQQVTLSCSPISGHRSVSWYQQTPGQGLQFLFEYFSETQRNKGNFPGRFSGRQFSNSRSEMNVSTLELGDSALYLCASKYRPDATTNEKLFFGSGTQLSVL.

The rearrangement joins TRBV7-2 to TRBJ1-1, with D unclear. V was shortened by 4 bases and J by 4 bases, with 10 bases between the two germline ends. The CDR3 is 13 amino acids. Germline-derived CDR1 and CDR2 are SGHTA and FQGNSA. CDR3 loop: CASSSHPATEAFF. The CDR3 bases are TGTGCCAGCAGCTCCCATCCGGCCACTGAAGCTTTCTTT.

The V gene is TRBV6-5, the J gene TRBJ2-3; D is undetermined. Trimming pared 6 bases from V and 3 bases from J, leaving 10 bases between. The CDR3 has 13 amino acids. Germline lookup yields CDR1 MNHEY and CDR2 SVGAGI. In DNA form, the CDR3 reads TGTGCCAGCAGACCCGGTAGTACAGATACGCAGTATTTT. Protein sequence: CASRPGSTDTQYF.

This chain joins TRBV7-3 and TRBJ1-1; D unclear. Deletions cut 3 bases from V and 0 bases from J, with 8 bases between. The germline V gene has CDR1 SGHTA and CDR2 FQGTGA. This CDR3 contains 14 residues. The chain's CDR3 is CASSLEHMNTEAFF. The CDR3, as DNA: TGTGCCAGCAGCTTGGAACATATGAACACTGAAGCTTTCTTT.

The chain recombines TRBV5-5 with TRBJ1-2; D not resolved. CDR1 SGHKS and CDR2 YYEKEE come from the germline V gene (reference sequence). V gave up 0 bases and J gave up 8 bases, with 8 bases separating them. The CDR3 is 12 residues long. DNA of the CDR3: TGTGCCAGCAGCTTGGATGCGGGGGGCTACACCTTC. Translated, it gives CASSLDAGGYTF.

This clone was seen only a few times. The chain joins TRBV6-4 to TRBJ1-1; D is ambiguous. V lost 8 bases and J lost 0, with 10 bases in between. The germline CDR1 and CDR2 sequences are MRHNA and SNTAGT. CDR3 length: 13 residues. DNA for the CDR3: TGTGCCAGCCGTCGCGAGGTGAACACTGAAGCTTTCTTT. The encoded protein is CASRREVNTEAFF.

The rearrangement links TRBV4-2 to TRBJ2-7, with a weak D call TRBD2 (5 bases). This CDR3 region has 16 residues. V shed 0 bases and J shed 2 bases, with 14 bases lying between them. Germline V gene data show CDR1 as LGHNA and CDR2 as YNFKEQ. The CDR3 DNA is TGTGCCAGCAGCCAAGAAGCTCCGGGGATAACCTACGAGCAGTACTTC. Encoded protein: CASSQEAPGITYEQYF.

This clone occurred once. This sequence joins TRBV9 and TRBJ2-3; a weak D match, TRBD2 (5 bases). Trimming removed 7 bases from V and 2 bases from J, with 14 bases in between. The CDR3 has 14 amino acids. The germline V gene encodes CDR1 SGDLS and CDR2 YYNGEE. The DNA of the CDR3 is TGTGCCAGCGGCTTCGACGGGGACACAGATACGCAGTATTTT. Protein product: CASGFDGDTDTQYF.

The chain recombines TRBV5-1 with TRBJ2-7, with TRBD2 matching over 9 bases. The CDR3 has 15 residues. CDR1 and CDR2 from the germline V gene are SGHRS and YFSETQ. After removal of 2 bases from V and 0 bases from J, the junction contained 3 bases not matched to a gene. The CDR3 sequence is CASSLVSGSSYEQYF. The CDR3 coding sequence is TGCGCCAGCAGCTTAGTTAGCGGGAGCTCCTACGAGCAGTACTTC.

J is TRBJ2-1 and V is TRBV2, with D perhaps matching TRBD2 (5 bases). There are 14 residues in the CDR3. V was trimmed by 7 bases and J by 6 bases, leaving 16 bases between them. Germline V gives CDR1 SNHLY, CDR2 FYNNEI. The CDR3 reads CASTEGPPVNEQFF. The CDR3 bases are TGTGCCAGCACCGAGGGCCCCCCGGTCAATGAGCAGTTCTTC. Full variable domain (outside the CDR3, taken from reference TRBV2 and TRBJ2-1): EPEVTQTPSHQVTQMGQEVILRCVPISNHLYFYWYRQILGQKVEFLVSFYNNEISEKSEIFDDQFSVERPDGSNFTLKIRSTKLEDSAMYFCASTEGPPVNEQFFGPGTRLTVL.

In DNA, the CDR3 is TGCGCCAGCAGCTTGAACGGGGGGGCCGAAGACATTCAGTACTTC. As protein: CASSLNGGAEDIQYF. The rearrangement links TRBV5-1 to TRBJ2-4, with 8 bases that match TRBD2. Germline-derived CDR1 and CDR2 are SGHRS and YFSETQ. V shed 1 base, J shed 8 bases, and the junction held 8 bases outside the gene matches. The CDR3 runs 15 residues.

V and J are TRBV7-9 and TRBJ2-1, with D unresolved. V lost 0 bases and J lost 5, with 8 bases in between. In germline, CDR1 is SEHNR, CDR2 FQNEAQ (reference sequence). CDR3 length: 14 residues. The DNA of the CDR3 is TGTGCCAGCAGCTTAGCGGGCGATCACAATGAGCAGTTCTTC. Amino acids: CASSLAGDHNEQFF. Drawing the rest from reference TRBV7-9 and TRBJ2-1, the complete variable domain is DTGVSQNPRHKITKRGQNVTFRCDPISEHNRLYWYRQTLGQGPEFLTYFQNEAQLEKSRLLSDRFSAERPKGSFSTLEIQRTEQGDSAMYLCASSLAGDHNEQFFGPGTRLTVL.

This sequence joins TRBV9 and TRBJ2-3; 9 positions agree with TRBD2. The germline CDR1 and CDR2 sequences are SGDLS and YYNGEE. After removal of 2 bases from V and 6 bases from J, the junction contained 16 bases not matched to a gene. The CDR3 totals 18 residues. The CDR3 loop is CASSVAPGVAGVWDTQYF. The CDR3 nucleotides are TGTGCCAGCAGCGTGGCCCCCGGAGTAGCGGGAGTTTGGGATACGCAGTATTTT. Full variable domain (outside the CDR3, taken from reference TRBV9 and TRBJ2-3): DSGVTQTPKHLITATGQRVTLRCSPRSGDLSVYWYQQSLDQGLQFLIQYYNGEERAKGNILERFSAQQFPDLHSELNLSSLELGDSALYFCASSVAPGVAGVWDTQYFGPGTRLTVL.

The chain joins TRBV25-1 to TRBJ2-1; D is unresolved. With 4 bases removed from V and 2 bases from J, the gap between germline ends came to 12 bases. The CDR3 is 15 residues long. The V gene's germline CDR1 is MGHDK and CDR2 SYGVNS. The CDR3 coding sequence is TGTGCCAGCAGTGCCGACACCGGGCCCTACAATGAGCAGTTCTTC. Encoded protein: CASSADTGPYNEQFF.

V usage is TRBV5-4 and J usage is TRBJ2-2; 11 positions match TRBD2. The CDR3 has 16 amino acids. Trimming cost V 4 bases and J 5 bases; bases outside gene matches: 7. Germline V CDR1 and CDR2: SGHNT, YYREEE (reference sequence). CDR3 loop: CASSILAGASTGELFF. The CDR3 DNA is TGTGCCAGCAGCATACTAGCGGGGGCCTCAACCGGGGAGCTGTTTTTT.

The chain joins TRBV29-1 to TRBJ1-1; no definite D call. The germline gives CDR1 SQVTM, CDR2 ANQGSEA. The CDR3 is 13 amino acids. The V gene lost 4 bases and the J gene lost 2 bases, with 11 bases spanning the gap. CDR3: CSVATAENTEAFF. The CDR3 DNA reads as TGCAGCGTTGCGACGGCAGAAAACACTGAAGCTTTCTTT. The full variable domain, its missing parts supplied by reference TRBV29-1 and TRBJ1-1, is SAVISQKPSRDICQRGTSLTIQCQVDSQVTMMFWYRQQPGQSLTLIATANQGSEATYESGFVIDKFPISRPNLTFSTLTVSNMSPEDSSIYLCSVATAENTEAFFGQGTRLTVV.

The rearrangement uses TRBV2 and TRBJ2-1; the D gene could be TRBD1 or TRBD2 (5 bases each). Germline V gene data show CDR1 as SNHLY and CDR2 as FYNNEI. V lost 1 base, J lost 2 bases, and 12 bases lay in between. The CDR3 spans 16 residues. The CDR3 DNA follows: TGTGCCAGCAGTGAAGGAGGGGCGGTAACCTACAATGAGCAGTTCTTC. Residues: CASSEGGAVTYNEQFF.

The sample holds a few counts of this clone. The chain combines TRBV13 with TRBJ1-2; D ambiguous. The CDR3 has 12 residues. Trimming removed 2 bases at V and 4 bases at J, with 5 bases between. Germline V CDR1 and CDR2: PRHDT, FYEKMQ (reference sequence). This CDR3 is CASSLRSYGYTF. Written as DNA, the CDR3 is TGTGCCAGCAGCTTACGCAGCTATGGCTACACCTTC.

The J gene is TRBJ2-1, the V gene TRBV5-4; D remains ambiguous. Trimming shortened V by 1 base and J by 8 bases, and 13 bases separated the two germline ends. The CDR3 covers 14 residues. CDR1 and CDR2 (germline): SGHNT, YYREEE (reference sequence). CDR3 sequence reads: CASSLYLSRDEQFF. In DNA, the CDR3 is TGTGCCAGCAGCTTGTACCTAAGTCGGGATGAGCAGTTCTTC. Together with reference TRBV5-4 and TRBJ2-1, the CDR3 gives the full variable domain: ETGVTQSPTHLIKTRGQQVTLRCSSQSGHNTVSWYQQALGQGPQFIFQYYREEENGRGNFPPRFSGLQFPNYSSELNVNALELDDSALYLCASSLYLSRDEQFFGPGTRLTVL.

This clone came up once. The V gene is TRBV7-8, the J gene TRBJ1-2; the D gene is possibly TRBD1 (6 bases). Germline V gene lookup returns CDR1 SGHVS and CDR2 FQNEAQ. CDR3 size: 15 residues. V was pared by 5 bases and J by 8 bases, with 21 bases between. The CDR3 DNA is TGTGCCAGCAGCCCAGAACGGGGGGCTATTGAGGGCTACACCTTC. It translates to CASSPERGAIEGYTF. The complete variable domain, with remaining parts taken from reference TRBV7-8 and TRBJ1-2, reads GAGVSQSPRYKVAKRGQDVALRCDPISGHVSLFWYQQALGQGPEFLTYFQNEAQLDKSGLPSDRFFAERPEGSVSTLKIQRTQQEDSAVYLCASSPERGAIEGYTFGSGTRLTVV.

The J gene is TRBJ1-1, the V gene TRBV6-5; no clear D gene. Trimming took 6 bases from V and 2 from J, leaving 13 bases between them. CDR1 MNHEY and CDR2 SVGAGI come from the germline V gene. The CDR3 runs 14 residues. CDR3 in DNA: TGTGCCAGCAGCCCGGGTCTCGCTAACACTGAAGCTTTCTTT. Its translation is CASSPGLANTEAFF.

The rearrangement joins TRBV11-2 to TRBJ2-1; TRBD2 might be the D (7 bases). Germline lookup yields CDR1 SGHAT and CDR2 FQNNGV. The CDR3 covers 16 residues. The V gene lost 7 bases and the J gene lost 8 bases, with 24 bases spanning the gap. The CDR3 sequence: CASTTVGGRIFHEQFF. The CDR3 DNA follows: TGTGCCAGCACTACGGTCGGGGGGCGCATATTCCATGAGCAGTTCTTC.

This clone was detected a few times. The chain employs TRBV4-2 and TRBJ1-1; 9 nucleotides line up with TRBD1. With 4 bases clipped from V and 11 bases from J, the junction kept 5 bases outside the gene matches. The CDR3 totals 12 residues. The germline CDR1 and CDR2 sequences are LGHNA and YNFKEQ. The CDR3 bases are TGTGCCAGCAGCCCGCATGGACAGGGGGCTTTCTTT. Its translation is CASSPHGQGAFF.